The clone carrying this T cell receptor (beta chain) was counted between two and nine times. This specimen belongs to a study of T-cell reconstitution after alpha-beta-depleted transplantation in children. V was pared by 0 bases and J by 2 bases, with 8 bases of the junction left unmatched. CDR3 length equals 19 residues. Germline CDR1 is SGDLS and CDR2 is YYNGEE. Unique molecular identifiers were incorporated into the prepared TCRbeta library. TCRdb redid the calling of the PCR reads with MiXCR, one entry per CDR3 protein. The sample contains 450,000 to 500,000 distinct CDR3 sequences, 9.5% to 15% of which appear only once.

This TCR was recovered from a human donor who donated a stem cell graft to a child with combined immunodeficiency. The rearrangement links TRBV9 to TRBJ2-5; 15 bases map to TRBD2. The sequencing used PBMCs from the stem cell graft donor, collected from the stem cell graft. The CDR3 DNA reads as TGTGCCAGCAGCGTAGTCGGACTAGCGGGAGGGCCGGAGCAAGAGACCCAGTACTTC. Its translation is CASSVVGLAGGPEQETQYF. The variable domain in full, with the rest retrieved from reference TRBV9 and TRBJ2-5, is DSGVTQTPKHLITATGQRVTLRCSPRSGDLSVYWYQQSLDQGLQFLIQYYNGEERAKGNILERFSAQQFPDLHSELNLSSLELGDSALYFCASSVVGLAGGPEQETQYFGPGTRLLVL.